This TCR beta chain was profiled in a study of CD8 T cells in ankylosing spondylitis. From the 5' RACE reads, TCRdb called clonotypes with MiXCR, one entry per CDR3 protein. The table shows about 330,000 distinct CDR3 sequences, with 6.5% to 10% occurring only once. Whole-study results and caveats: Past research had described some motif variants in reactive arthritis synovial fluid and blood. Fewer than 10 highly homologous variants formed a TCR beta motif that appeared characteristic of ankylosing spondylitis blood.

This clonotype was detected a few times. Its antigen remains unknown. Germline CDR1 reads LNHDA; CDR2 reads SQIVND (reference sequence). The V end was cut by 9 bases, the J end by 0 bases, with 12 bases between. The CDR3 extends over 14 amino acids. Sequenced: blood, either unsorted or a sorted T cell fraction (not recorded which). This chain joins TRBV19 and TRBJ2-4, with D unresolved. The sequence was collected from a male donor with ankylosing spondylitis. CDR3 sequence: CASQKELAKNIQYF. The CDR3 DNA is TGTGCCAGCCAGAAGGAGCTAGCCAAAAACATTCAGTACTTC.